A single TCR beta chain is shown here with its context. Its antigen is unidentified. J lost 5 bases, V lost 0 bases, and 8 bases had no gene match. The CDR3 runs to 15 residues. CDR1 and CDR2 (germline): SGHRS, YFSETQ. Libraries were prepared by immunoSEQ multiplex PCR; TCRdb keeps only in-frame clonotypes and omits some of them. The sample consists of 150,000 to 200,000 clones, under 90% of them appearing once. This specimen belongs to a study of cytomegalovirus exposure and HLA in healthy donors. The donors were members of the approximately 120-subject validation cohort (separate from the roughly 670-subject first cohort). Broader study findings: Subsequent analysis found a tendency for first-cohort TCR clusters to co-occur within the 90 to 150 validation repertoires.

This chain uses TRBV5-1 with TRBJ2-7, with TRBD2 matching over 7 bases. The sample taken for sequencing was PBMCs. The TCR originated in a woman between 18 and 30 years old in good health and CMV-seropositive. The CDR3 DNA reads as TGCGCCAGCAGCTTGGCCGGCGTTGGGGGGGACGAGCAGTACTTC. Protein: CASSLAGVGGDEQYF. Filled out from reference TRBV5-1 and TRBJ2-7, the complete variable domain reads KAGVTQTPRYLIKTRGQQVTLSCSPISGHRSVSWYQQTPGQGLQFLFEYFSETQRNKGNFPGRFSGRQFSNSRSEMNVSTLELGDSALYLCASSLAGVGGDEQYFGPGTRLTVT.